This T cell receptor beta chain appears in the sequencing data of a study of T-cell reconstitution after alpha-beta-depleted transplantation in children. This clonotype came up a few times. V was clipped by 5 bases and J by 1 base, with 10 bases between them. Germline V lookup: CDR1 DFQATT, CDR2 SNEGSKA (reference sequence). The CDR3 has 13 residues. Unique molecular identifiers were incorporated during preparation of the TCRbeta library. TCRdb redid the calling of the PCR reads with MiXCR, one entry per CDR3 protein. The sample shows under 450,000 distinct CDR3 sequences, about a sixth of them seen only once.

This sample comprised PBMCs, mostly from graft donor cells, obtained 360 days after TCRalphabeta/CD19-depleted stem cell transplant. The chain combines TRBV20-1 with TRBJ2-3; D might be TRBD2 (5 bases). The origin of this receptor is a boy under two years old who had a stem cell transplant for Wiskott-Aldrich syndrome, so the T cells may come from the graft donor. DNA of the CDR3: TGCAGTGCTGATAGGCGGGGCACAGATACGCAGTATTTT. This encodes CSADRRGTDTQYF.